The 5 T cell receptor beta chains below come from one sample, sequenced in a study of cytomegalovirus exposure and HLA in healthy donors. Profiled with immunoSEQ multiplex PCR; TCRdb holds only in-frame clones, not every one. The repertoire holds tens of thousands of clones, with over 90% as singletons. The material sequenced was PBMCs. The receptors were sampled from a woman aged 18-29 years in good health and CMV-seronegative.

This chain links TRBV19 with TRBJ1-2; D is ambiguous. There are 14 residues in the CDR3. Germline CDR1 LNHDA, CDR2 SQIVND (reference sequence). Trimming removed 2 bases at V and 7 bases at J, with 14 bases between. In DNA, the CDR3 is TGTGCCAGTAGTATATGGAAGGGTGGGAGTGGCTACACCTTC. As protein: CASSIWKGGSGYTF.

The rearrangement links TRBV13 to TRBJ1-5; D is possibly TRBD1 (6 bases). The CDR3 is 16 amino acids. Germline CDR1 PRHDT, CDR2 FYEKMQ (reference sequence). V lost 4 bases to trimming and J lost 3 bases, with 16 bases between them. Written as DNA, the CDR3 is TGTGCCAGCAGCTCATGGGGGCTGACGAACAATCAGCCCCAGCATTTT. Protein: CASSSWGLTNNQPQHF.

This sequence joins TRBV19 and TRBJ2-1; 9 positions agree with TRBD1. With V trimmed by 0 bases and J by 4 bases, 1 base remained unmatched. CDR3 size: 15 residues. Germline assignment: CDR1 LNHDA and CDR2 SQIVND (reference sequence). The chain's CDR3 is CASSIDGQGYNEQFF. As DNA, the CDR3 is TGTGCCAGTAGTATAGACGGACAGGGGTACAATGAGCAGTTCTTC. The full variable domain, rest sourced from reference TRBV19 and TRBJ2-1, is DGGITQSPKYLFRKEGQNVTLSCEQNLNHDAMYWYRQDPGQGLRLIYYSQIVNDFQKGDIAEGYSVSREKKESFPLTVTSAQKNPTAFYLCASSIDGQGYNEQFFGPGTRLTVL.

The chain couples TRBV19 to TRBJ1-4, with TRBD1 matching 8 bases. The CDR3 spans 13 residues. Germline V gives CDR1 LNHDA, CDR2 SQIVND (reference sequence). Trimming cost V 5 bases and J 7 bases; bases outside gene matches: 3. This CDR3 reads CASSDRGIEKLFF. The DNA for the CDR3 is TGTGCCAGTAGTGACAGGGGTATTGAAAAACTGTTTTTT.

This chain links TRBV5-4 with TRBJ2-7; 10 bases match TRBD1. Germline V gene lookup returns CDR1 SGHNT and CDR2 YYREEE (reference sequence). This CDR3 contains 13 residues. J gave up 5 bases and V 3 bases, and 2 bases lay outside the gene matches. CDR3 amino acids: CASSWGQGNEQYF. The CDR3 nucleotides are TGTGCCAGCAGCTGGGGACAGGGGAACGAGCAGTACTTC.